This T cell receptor beta chain comes out of a study of identical twins. Template switching supplied a universal primer site; unique molecular identifiers were carried on the cDNA. TCRdb reprocessed the 5' RACE reads via MiXCR and lists one record per CDR3 protein. Among roughly 500,000 distinct CDR3 sequences, less than 25% were seen once, and the ten largest hold around 0.9%. In germline, CDR1 is SGHTA, CDR2 FQGNSA. The V end lost 3 bases, the J end lost 3 bases, and 9 bases lay between the germline ends. The CDR3 sequence is 13 residues long. These data were likewise used in another study, on T cells expressing NK-cell markers. That report notes: Sequencing of TCR beta repertoires drew on sorted CD3+CD56+NKG2C+, CD3+CD56+NKG2C- and CD3+CD56-NKG2C+ T cells. Serological testing identified seven of the eight sequenced donors as HCMV-seropositive and one as seronegative. These same clonotypes (in several donors) also led the CD3+CD56-NKG2C+ fraction.

This clonotype originated in a woman aged 18-29 years in good health. The sequencing sample was made of CD4+ T cells sorted from blood. The chain employs TRBV7-2 and TRBJ2-7, with D maybe TRBD1 (5 bases). CDR3: CASSLRQLYEQYF. CDR3 DNA: TGTGCCAGCAGCTTGAGACAGCTCTACGAGCAGTACTTC.